Listed below are T cell receptor beta chains from one sample, sequenced in a study of T cells in Graves' hyperthyroidism and ophthalmopathy. TCRdb called the multiplex PCR reads again in MiXCR, with one record for every CDR3 protein. In the table there are nearly 600,000 distinct CDR3 sequences, 12% to 15% of which are singletons. What was sequenced was blood. The receptors shown here come from a woman younger than 30 with Graves' ophthalmopathy. Each CDR3 is given with its conserved first and last residue. A D gene is named only where the DNA matches it firmly. Some rows have no size entry. The others give once, few or many, or a class for an expanded clone.

CASRHLRDRGPDGGYTF TGTGCCAGCAGGCACCTCCGGGACAGGGGGCCCGACGGTGGCTACACCTTC TRBJ1-2 TRBV12-3/TRBV12-4 NA TRBD1
CASSQDYGTGNNQPQHF TGTGCCAGCAGCCAAGATTACGGGACAGGGAACAATCAGCCCCAGCATTTT TRBJ1-5 TRBV3-1 NA TRBD1
CASSLATGTYEQYF TGTGCCAGCAGCTTAGCCACGGGAACCTACGAGCAGTACTTC TRBJ2-7 TRBV7-9 many NA
CASSPTGSQPQHF TGTGCCAGCAGCCCGACAGGGAGTCAGCCCCAGCATTTT TRBJ1-5 TRBV4-2 NA TRBD1
CSAPRKTSNEQFF TGCAGTGCCCCACGCAAAACTTCCAATGAGCAGTTCTTC TRBJ2-1 TRBV20-1 many NA
CASSLTGWEEKLFF TGTGCCAGCAGCTTGACAGGTTGGGAGGAAAAACTGTTTTTT TRBJ1-4 TRBV5-5 many NA
CSATSARTDTQYF TGCAGTGCTACTAGCGCGCGCACAGATACGCAGTATTTT TRBJ2-3 TRBV20-1 many NA
CASSVTLSGRASAGELFF TGTGCCAGCAGCGTGACTCTAAGCGGGAGGGCCTCTGCCGGGGAGCTGTTTTTT TRBJ2-2 TRBV9 few TRBD2
CATSDRRSGANVLTF TGTGCCACCAGTGATCGGCGGTCTGGGGCCAACGTCCTGACTTTC TRBJ2-6 TRBV24-1 NA NA
CASSYSGGAFSGANVLTF TGTGCCAGCAGTTACTCCGGGGGCGCGTTCTCTGGGGCCAACGTCCTGACTTTC TRBJ2-6 TRBV6-5 NA NA
CASSIGTGTSYEQYF TGTGCCAGTAGTATCGGGACAGGGACATCCTACGAGCAGTACTTC TRBJ2-7 TRBV19 few TRBD1
CASSHGTSNRRDTQYF TGTGCCAGCAGCCACGGGACTTCCAATCGACGGGATACGCAGTATTTT TRBJ2-3 TRBV6-1 many NA
CASRDTVNQPQHF TGTGCCAGCAGGGACACAGTAAATCAGCCCCAGCATTTT TRBJ1-5 TRBV2 many NA
CASIPGTHNTGELFF TGTGCCAGCATACCCGGGACCCATAATACCGGGGAGCTGTTTTTT TRBJ2-2 TRBV12-3/TRBV12-4 many NA
CASSLEGGRFGEQFF TGTGCCAGCAGCTTAGAAGGCGGGAGATTCGGTGAGCAGTTCTTC TRBJ2-1 TRBV11-3 many TRBD2
CASSHPSGRAGTDAQYF TGCGCCAGCAGCCACCCTAGCGGGAGGGCCGGCACAGATGCGCAGTATTTT TRBJ2-3 TRBV4-1 NA TRBD2
CASSLDVKGGQQFF TGTGCCAGCAGCTTGGACGTGAAAGGTGGGCAGCAGTTCTTC TRBJ2-1 TRBV7-9 many NA
CASSDAGGAGELFF TGTGCCAGCAGTGACGCGGGAGGAGCCGGGGAGCTGTTTTTT TRBJ2-2 TRBV25-1 NA TRBD2
CASRSPGLAGVNEQYF TGTGCCAGCAGATCGCCGGGACTAGCGGGAGTCAACGAGCAGTACTTC TRBJ2-7 TRBV2 many TRBD2
CASSHTGLAGVGTDTQYF TGTGCCAGCAGCCATACGGGACTAGCGGGAGTGGGCACAGATACGCAGTATTTT TRBJ2-3 TRBV4-2 NA TRBD2
CASSLDRVEKLFF TGCGCCAGCAGCTTGGACAGGGTTGAAAAACTGTTTTTT TRBJ1-4 TRBV5-1 many NA
CSARDRVGMTNTGELFF TGCAGTGCTAGGGACAGGGTGGGCATGACGAACACCGGGGAGCTGTTTTTT TRBJ2-2 TRBV20-1 many TRBD1
CASRPTGGAQTGYTF TGTGCCAGCAGACCAACGGGGGGGGCGCAGACTGGCTACACCTTC TRBJ1-2 TRBV6-5 few NA
CASSQDRDWEPQHF TGTGCCAGCAGTCAGGACCGCGATTGGGAGCCCCAGCATTTT TRBJ1-5 TRBV6-1 many NA
CASSLGRQANQPQHF TGTGCCAGCAGTCTGGGGAGACAGGCAAATCAGCCCCAGCATTTT TRBJ1-5 TRBV28 NA NA
CASGRIYRGRNTGELFF TGTGCTAGTGGCCGGATCTACAGGGGGAGGAACACCGGGGAGCTGTTTTTT TRBJ2-2 TRBV12-5 few TRBD1
CASRQLADVPNPSPSNQPQHF TGTGCCAGCAGGCAACTCGCGGATGTCCCCAACCCAAGCCCTAGCAATCAGCCCCAGCATTTT TRBJ1-5 TRBV28 few NA
CSARASAGEETQYF TGCAGTGCTAGGGCTTCTGCGGGAGAAGAGACCCAGTACTTC TRBJ2-5 TRBV20-1 few TRBD2
CASRPGTATNYGYTF TGTGCCAGCAGGCCTGGGACAGCGACTAACTATGGCTACACCTTC TRBJ1-2 TRBV28 many TRBD1
CASSFSGRAPVTKNIQYF TGTGCCAGCAGTTTCAGCGGGAGGGCCCCCGTAACCAAAAACATTCAGTACTTC TRBJ2-4 TRBV12-3/TRBV12-4 NA TRBD2
CASRAGGSTDTQYF TGTGCCAGCAGAGCGGGAGGAAGCACAGATACGCAGTATTTT TRBJ2-3 TRBV7-9 NA TRBD2
CASSSGTSGESSYNEQFF TGTGCCAGCAGTTCCGGGACTAGCGGGGAGAGCTCCTACAATGAGCAGTTCTTC TRBJ2-1 TRBV27 many TRBD2
CASSQEYAGGASYEQYF TGTGCCAGCAGCCAAGAATATGCGGGAGGGGCATCCTACGAGCAGTACTTC TRBJ2-7 TRBV4-2 many TRBD2
CASSRPVADTQYF TGTGCCAGCAGCCGCCCTGTAGCAGATACGCAGTATTTT TRBJ2-3 TRBV7-2 many NA
CASSQDPNGRDTQYF TGCGCCAGCAGCCAAGATCCGAACGGGAGAGATACGCAGTATTTT TRBJ2-3 TRBV4-3 few NA
CDWSWGTQETQYF TGTGACTGGAGTTGGGGGACTCAAGAGACCCAGTACTTC TRBJ2-5 TRBV30 NA NA
CASSRSLGEQYF TGTGCCAGCAGCCGAAGTCTGGGGGAGCAGTACTTC TRBJ2-7 TRBV7-8 many NA
CASSLGQGDYSNQPQHF TGTGCCAGCAGCTTAGGGCAGGGGGACTATAGCAATCAGCCCCAGCATTTT TRBJ1-5 TRBV11-2 many TRBD1
CASAQGGGEQYF TGTGCCAGCGCACAGGGAGGAGGCGAGCAGTACTTC TRBJ2-7 TRBV12-3/TRBV12-4 many NA
CASSLRGSAGNTIYF TGTGCCAGCAGCTTGAGGGGGTCGGCTGGAAACACCATATATTTT TRBJ1-3 TRBV5-5 NA NA
CASSLEGYMDYNSPLHF TGTGCCAGCAGCCTCGAAGGGTACATGGATTATAATTCACCCCTCCACTTT TRBJ1-6 TRBV6-6 NA NA
CASSPGQMEHGELFF TGTGCCAGCAGCCCCGGACAGATGGAGCACGGGGAGCTGTTTTTT TRBJ2-2 TRBV7-9 few NA
CASWDREGPQHF TGTGCCAGCTGGGACAGGGAGGGGCCCCAGCATTTT TRBJ1-5 TRBV6-1 few TRBD1